This T cell receptor (beta chain) was sequenced during a study of beta chain features in type 1 diabetes. About this clone: What it binds is unknown.

The V segment lost 2 bases and the J segment 4 bases; nucleotides outside the gene matches: 11. Germline V gives CDR1 SGHRS, CDR2 YFSETQ. This CDR3 spans 16 amino acids. Whole-study findings and limits: Sampled from patients, naive, central memory and Treg TCRB repertoires appeared more similar than those sampled from healthy donors.

As every portion of the isolated RNA was reverse transcribed, the sequencing read expressed TCRB transcripts. Profiling relied on immunoSEQ multiplex PCR, and the TCRdb table lists in-frame clones only, not all of them. This sample has roughly 400,000 clones; approximately 15% occur once, and the top ten carry more than 0.015%. The collection from each donor was one heparinised blood draw averaging roughly 0.11 L. Purity above 98% was achieved in all sorted populations. The source material was naive CD4+ T cells from blood. This TCR came from a woman under 30 in good health. The V gene is TRBV5-1, the J gene TRBJ2-5; 7 bases match TRBD2. The CDR3 DNA reads as TGCGCCAGCAGCTTTTCTTTCGTATCGGGAGGAGAGACCCAGTACTTC. As protein: CASSFSFVSGGETQYF.